The 13 T cell receptor beta chains in this list originate from one sample, sequenced in a study of blood T cell repertoires in COVID-19. Produced via immunoSEQ multiplex PCR; TCRdb's table is partial and in-frame only. The sample contains approximately 100,000 clones, under 90% of which appear only once. Material: peripheral blood. These receptors were collected from a human donor in a cohort sampled during active or convalescent COVID-19.

The J gene is TRBJ1-2, the V gene TRBV19; TRBD1 might be the D (5 bases). The germline V and J ends were trimmed by 6 bases and 6 bases, with 11 bases remaining between them. Germline V gene sequence: CDR1 LNHDA, CDR2 SQIVND (reference sequence). This CDR3 is built from 12 residues. The CDR3 DNA sequence: TGTGCCAGTAGCCCAGGGATCCATGGCTACACCTTC. As protein: CASSPGIHGYTF.

The J gene is TRBJ2-5, the V gene TRBV5-1; 10 bases fit TRBD2. Germline V gene lookup returns CDR1 SGHRS and CDR2 YFSETQ. This CDR3 spans 15 amino acids. V was pared by 7 bases and J by 4 bases, with 10 bases of the junction left unmatched. The CDR3 region is CASRGGLAGAETQYF. The CDR3 bases are TGCGCCAGCCGGGGCGGGCTAGCGGGGGCAGAGACCCAGTACTTC.

CDR3 residues: CASAGTGNTGELFF. The CDR3 DNA reads TGTGCCAGCGCCGGGACAGGGAACACCGGGGAGCTGTTTTTT. This chain uses TRBV7-7 with TRBJ2-2, with 8 nucleotides matching TRBD1. V shed 8 bases and J 1 base; nucleotides not matched to a gene: 3. Germline V CDR1 and CDR2: SSHAT, FNYEAQ (reference sequence). The CDR3 is made up of 14 amino acids.

The chain's CDR3 is CASSFQGAGKLFF. CDR3 nucleotides: TGTGCCAGCAGTTTCCAGGGGGCAGGAAAACTGTTTTTT. The gene calls are TRBV27 and TRBJ1-4; TRBD1 agrees at 8 bases. Per the germline V gene, CDR1 is MNHEY and CDR2 is SMNVEV (reference sequence). The CDR3 extends over 13 amino acids. J was trimmed by 10 bases and V by 3 bases; bases with no gene match: 4. The full variable domain, completed using reference TRBV27 and TRBJ1-4, is EAQVTQNPRYLITVTGKKLTVTCSQNMNHEYMSWYRQDPGLGLRQIYYSMNVEVTDKGDVPEGYKVSRKEKRNFPLILESPSPNQTSLYFCASSFQGAGKLFFGSGTQLSVL.

The chain employs TRBV4-3 and TRBJ2-5; a possible D gene is TRBD2 (6 bases). The germline V gene encodes CDR1 LGHNA and CDR2 YSLEER. Trimming shortened V by 0 bases and J by 9 bases, and 14 bases separated the two germline ends. The CDR3 contains 14 residues. CDR3 in amino acids: CASSQDHGWRAQYF. The CDR3, as DNA: TGCGCCAGCAGCCAAGATCACGGTTGGAGGGCCCAGTACTTC.

This chain joins TRBV3-1 (or the pseudogene TRBV3-2) and TRBJ2-7, with 10 bases identical to TRBD1. This CDR3 spans 14 amino acids. With V trimmed by 3 bases and J by 4 bases, 3 bases remained unmatched. Germline values: CDR1 LGHDT, CDR2 YNNKEL (reference sequence). CDR3 amino acids: CASSQDRGSYEQYF. The CDR3 region has the DNA TGTGCCAGCAGCCAGGACAGGGGGAGTTACGAGCAGTACTTC.

The chain uses TRBV11-3 and TRBJ2-7; D is possibly TRBD1 (5 bases). The germline V gene encodes CDR1 SGHNT and CDR2 YENEEA. Trimming left V 1 base short and J 3 bases short, with 7 bases between. The CDR3 is 13 residues long. The CDR3 DNA follows: TGTGCCAGCAGCTTAGCCCAGGGCTACGAGCAGTACTTC. This sequence encodes CASSLAQGYEQYF. Together with reference TRBV11-3 and TRBJ2-7, the CDR3 gives the full variable domain: EAGVVQSPRYKIIEKKQPVAFWCNPISGHNTLYWYLQNLGQGPELLIRYENEEAVDDSQLPKDRFSAERLKGVDSTLKIQPAELGDSAVYLCASSLAQGYEQYFGPGTRLTVT.

This chain connects TRBV2 to TRBJ2-5; D is perhaps TRBD1 (6 bases). CDR1 is SNHLY and CDR2 is FYNNEI in the germline V gene. This CDR3 is 13 amino acids long. Trimming took off 8 bases at V and 2 bases at J, with 12 bases between the two ends. Here the CDR3 DNA reads TGTGCCAGCCATATCGACAGGCAAGAGACCCAGTACTTC. It yields the protein CASHIDRQETQYF.

This chain joins TRBV4-1 and TRBJ2-7, with D possibly matching TRBD1 (6 bases). Trimming took 0 bases from V and 3 from J, leaving 12 bases between them. Germline CDR1 MGHRA, CDR2 YSYEKL. The CDR3 sequence is 15 residues long. Here the CDR3 reads CASSQEAGQFYEQYF. CDR3 nucleotide sequence: TGCGCCAGCAGCCAAGAAGCTGGACAGTTCTACGAGCAGTACTTC.

The V gene is TRBV24-1, the J gene TRBJ1-1, with D possibly being TRBD1 (6 bases). Looked up from germline, CDR1 is KGHDR and CDR2 is SFDVKD. CDR3 length equals 13 residues. The V end lost 7 bases, the J end lost 6 bases, and 14 bases lay between the germline ends. The CDR3 bases are TGTGCCACCAGCACAACAGGGTACGCTGAAGCTTTCTTT. This codes for CATSTTGYAEAFF.

The V gene is TRBV19, the J gene TRBJ2-6; perhaps TRBD2 as D (5 bases). Trimming took off 4 bases at V and 2 bases at J, with 12 bases between the two ends. This CDR3 contains 16 residues. Germline values: CDR1 LNHDA, CDR2 SQIVND (reference sequence). This CDR3 is CASSTRTGTGANVLTF. The DNA for the CDR3 is TGTGCCAGTAGTACGCGGACGGGGACTGGGGCCAACGTCCTGACTTTC.

This clone was picked up one time. This chain uses TRBV4-2 with TRBJ1-6; D might be TRBD1 (6 bases). The length of the CDR3 is 15 residues. V lost 3 bases to trimming and J lost 7 bases, with 13 bases between them. Germline assignment: CDR1 LGHNA and CDR2 YNFKEQ. The CDR3 DNA follows: TGTGCCAGCAGCCAGACAACAGGGCCGAATTCACCCCTCCACTTT. Translating gives CASSQTTGPNSPLHF.

The V and J genes are TRBV9 and TRBJ2-5; tentatively, D is TRBD1 (6 bases). V lost 3 bases, J lost 1 base, and 16 bases lay in between. This CDR3 is built from 16 residues. The germline CDR1 and CDR2 sequences are SGDLS and YYNGEE. This CDR3 reads CASSGGTTGSQETQYF. The CDR3 nucleotides read TGTGCCAGCAGCGGAGGGACGACAGGTTCCCAAGAGACCCAGTACTTC.